The T cell receptor (beta chain) under discussion was sequenced for a study of shared T cell receptors in the human thymus. Only in-frame clones appear in the TCRdb table, and some are missing; sequencing was by immunoSEQ multiplex PCR. The data contain 630,000 or so clones, more than 75% of them singletons. This CDR3 is built from 15 residues. Germline CDR1 reads GTSNPN; CDR2 reads SVGIG (reference sequence). Trimming removed 0 bases at V and 3 bases at J, with 13 bases between. This sample was also put to use in a study of human thymus T cells. That study reports: Donors were healthy Finnish infants having corrective surgery for congenital heart defects. Resected material from corrective heart surgery provided the thymus tissue analysed. Thymic and blood repertoires appeared to display a bias in their usage of V and J genes.

J is TRBJ2-3 and V is TRBV30; the D is unclear. This TCR derives from a boy under two years old with a congenital heart defect. The sequenced sample was thymocytes. CDR3 sequence: CAWSVLGVGTDTQYF. In DNA form, the CDR3 reads TGTGCCTGGAGTGTACTCGGAGTCGGAACAGATACGCAGTATTTT.